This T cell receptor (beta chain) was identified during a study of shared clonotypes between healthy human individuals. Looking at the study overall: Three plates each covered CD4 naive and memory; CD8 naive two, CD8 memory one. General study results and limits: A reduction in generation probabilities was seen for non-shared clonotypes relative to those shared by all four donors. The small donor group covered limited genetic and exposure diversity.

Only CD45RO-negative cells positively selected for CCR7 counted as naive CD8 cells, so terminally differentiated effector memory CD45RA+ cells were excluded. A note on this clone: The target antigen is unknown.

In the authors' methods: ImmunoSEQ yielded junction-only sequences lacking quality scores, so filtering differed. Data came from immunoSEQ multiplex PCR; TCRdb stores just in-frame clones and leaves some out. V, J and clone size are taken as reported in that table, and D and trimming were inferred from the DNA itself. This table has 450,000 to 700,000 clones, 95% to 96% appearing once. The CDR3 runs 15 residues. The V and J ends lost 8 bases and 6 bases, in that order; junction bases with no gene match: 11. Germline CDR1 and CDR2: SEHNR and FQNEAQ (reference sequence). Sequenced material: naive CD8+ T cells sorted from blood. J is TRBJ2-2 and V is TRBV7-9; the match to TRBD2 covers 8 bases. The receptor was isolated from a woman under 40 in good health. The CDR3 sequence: CASRGEAGAPGELFF. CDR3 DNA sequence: TGTGCCAGCCGGGGGGAAGCGGGAGCTCCCGGGGAGCTGTTTTTT.